The 15 T cell receptor beta chains below all came from one sample that was sequenced in a study of cytomegalovirus exposure and HLA in healthy donors. The PCR ran on 60 Vbeta and 13 Jbeta primers. The table came from immunoSEQ multiplex PCR; TCRdb's copy has only in-frame clones and leaves some out. Counted here are 120,000 or so clones, less than 80% occurring once; the ten biggest clones make up 3% to 5%. Sequenced: PBMCs. Receptor source: a middle-aged man in good health and CMV-seropositive.

The chain employs TRBV28 and TRBJ2-7; D might be TRBD2 (5 bases). Trimming shortened V by 2 bases and J by 0 bases, and 11 bases separated the two germline ends. Germline lookup yields CDR1 MDHEN and CDR2 SYDVKM. This CDR3 is 15 amino acids long. CDR3 protein: CASSLGGQSSYEQYF. The DNA of the CDR3 is TGTGCCAGCAGTTTAGGCGGGCAGAGCTCCTACGAGCAGTACTTC.

The chain uses TRBV20-1 and TRBJ2-3; D gene unclear. With 3 bases removed from V and 10 bases from J, the gap between germline ends came to 11 bases. This CDR3 has 11 amino acids. CDR1 is DFQATT and CDR2 is SNEGSKA in the germline V gene (reference sequence). CDR3 region: CSASPDSAQYF. CDR3 DNA: TGCAGTGCTAGCCCCGACTCAGCGCAGTATTTT.

This chain links TRBV28 with TRBJ2-7; no clear D gene. From germline, CDR1 is MDHEN and CDR2 SYDVKM. Deletions cut 7 bases from V and 7 bases from J, with 20 bases between. The CDR3 sequence is 14 residues long. Here the CDR3 reads CASTNPGGLQEQYF. CDR3 DNA sequence: TGTGCCAGCACCAACCCTGGTGGGCTACAGGAGCAGTACTTC.

Worth noting for this clone: Other DNA sequences in this sample translate to the same CDR3. V gene TRBV18 combines with J gene TRBJ2-1; 9 nucleotides agree with TRBD2. There are 15 residues in the CDR3. The germline CDR1 and CDR2 sequences are KGHSH and LQKENI. With V trimmed by 6 bases and J by 0 bases, 3 bases remained unmatched. The CDR3 region has the DNA TGTGCCAGCTCCTTAGCGGGGGACTCCTACAATGAGCAGTTCTTC. Its protein product is CASSLAGDSYNEQFF.

As regards this clone: Other DNA sequences of this sample code for an identical CDR3. The chain is built from TRBV5-4 and TRBJ2-5; TRBD2 might be the D (6 bases). The CDR3 consists of 15 residues. Trimming took off 0 bases at V and 5 bases at J, with 14 bases between the two ends. Germline V gives CDR1 SGHNT, CDR2 YYREEE (reference sequence). CDR3 in DNA: TGTGCCAGCAGCTTGGATGCGCGGGGTGGGGAGACCCAGTACTTC. As protein: CASSLDARGGETQYF.

Only one count was recorded for this clone. The chain couples TRBV7-2 to TRBJ1-1; no reliable D call. Per the germline V gene, CDR1 is SGHTA and CDR2 is FQGNSA. This CDR3 has 15 amino acids. Trimming cost V 5 bases and J 0 bases, with 13 bases left between them. CDR3 nucleotide sequence: TGTGCCAGCAGCCCGATCGGACTGTTGAACACTGAAGCTTTCTTT. Translated: CASSPIGLLNTEAFF.

Only one count was recorded for this clone. The chain is built from TRBV11-3 and TRBJ2-5; 7 nucleotides agree with TRBD1. Looked up from germline, CDR1 is SGHNT and CDR2 is YENEEA. V lost 6 bases, J lost 4 bases, and 5 bases stayed unmatched. The CDR3 is 13 residues long. The CDR3 spells CASSRQGSETQYF. CDR3 bases: TGTGCCAGCAGTAGACAGGGATCAGAGACCCAGTACTTC. Looking up the rest from reference TRBV11-3 and TRBJ2-5 gives the full variable domain: EAGVVQSPRYKIIEKKQPVAFWCNPISGHNTLYWYLQNLGQGPELLIRYENEEAVDDSQLPKDRFSAERLKGVDSTLKIQPAELGDSAVYLCASSRQGSETQYFGPGTRLLVL.

This clone was recorded a few times. The chain has TRBV6-1 and TRBJ1-4, with 7 bases identical to TRBD1. Unmatched junction bases numbered 5, after V lost 7 bases and J lost 3 bases. The CDR3 runs to 14 residues. CDR1 is MNHNS, CDR2 SASEGT, per germline. CDR3: CASTQGNANEKLFF. CDR3 bases: TGTGCCAGCACACAGGGGAATGCTAATGAAAAACTGTTTTTT.

The chain combines TRBV13 with TRBJ2-5; possibly TRBD1 for D (5 bases). The J call may be wrong; the DNA end is better matched by TRBJ2-7. CDR1 is PRHDT and CDR2 is FYEKMQ in the germline V gene (reference sequence). The CDR3 contains 15 residues. The CDR3 here is CASSLGNRQGREQYF. In nucleotides, the CDR3 is TGTGCCAGCAGCTTAGGCAACCGGCAGGGCCGCGAGCAGTACTTC.

This chain uses TRBV6-5 with TRBJ1-2; D is possibly TRBD1 (6 bases). Germline CDR1 is MNHEY and CDR2 is SVGAGI. V was cut by 6 bases and J by 5 bases, with 16 bases left in between. CDR3 length equals 14 residues. The CDR3 sequence is CASRNPGQLYGYTF. The CDR3 DNA reads as TGTGCCAGCAGAAACCCGGGACAATTGTATGGCTACACCTTC.

The CDR3 region has the DNA TGCAGCGTTGGCGAGGGAATGAGCGGCTACACCTTC. Amino acid sequence: CSVGEGMSGYTF. The chain has TRBV29-1 and TRBJ1-2; unclear D gene. CDR1 is SQVTM and CDR2 is ANQGSEA in the germline V gene. This CDR3 has 12 residues. V lost 4 bases to trimming and J lost 8 bases, with 14 bases between them.

The V and J genes are TRBV6-5 and TRBJ2-1; perhaps TRBD2 as D (5 bases). CDR3 length: 14 residues. Germline V gene data show CDR1 as MNHEY and CDR2 as SVGAGI. Trimming took 5 bases from V and 6 from J, leaving 14 bases between them. CDR3 loop: CASSQPTRTNEQFF. Here the CDR3 DNA reads TGTGCCAGCAGTCAGCCCACTAGGACCAATGAGCAGTTCTTC.

CDR3 sequence: CASGVRVITGELFF. DNA for the CDR3: TGTGCTAGTGGTGTCAGGGTTATAACCGGGGAGCTGTTTTTT. The chain recombines TRBV12-5 with TRBJ2-2, with D possibly TRBD1 on 5 matching bases. This CDR3 has 14 amino acids. Germline CDR1 is LGHNT and CDR2 is FRNRAP. V was cut by 5 bases and J by 5 bases, with 12 bases left in between.

The chain's CDR3 is CASSLRPREQYF. The CDR3 region has the DNA TGTGCCAGCAGCTTGCGGCCGAGGGAGCAGTACTTC. This rearrangement joins TRBV5-6 to TRBJ2-7; D unclear. V gave up 1 base and J gave up 7 bases, with 9 bases separating them. Germline assignment: CDR1 SGHDT and CDR2 YYEEEE. The CDR3 is 12 residues long.

The CDR3 protein is CASSGTGVGELFF. The DNA of the CDR3 is TGTGCCAGCAGCGGGACAGGGGTCGGGGAGCTGTTTTTT. The chain is built from TRBV2 and TRBJ2-2; 10 nucleotides line up with TRBD1. Trimming removed 6 bases from V and 7 bases from J; junction bases left unmatched: 2. Germline-derived CDR1 and CDR2 are SNHLY and FYNNEI. The CDR3 has 13 residues.